One T cell receptor (beta chain) is described in this entry. Its cognate antigen is unknown. The entry originates in a study of T cells in tuberculosis. The time point denotes: new active TB diagnosis, blood taken before or within 7 days of starting treatment. Unsorted cryopreserved PBMC were sequenced, averaging roughly 100,000 T cells per clinical donor. Assay used: immunoSEQ multiplex PCR; TCRdb lists only in-frame clones, some missing. The data show about 35,000 clones, approximately 94% seen once. Germline CDR1 reads MNHEY; CDR2 reads SVGAGI. Trimming left V 8 bases short and J 4 bases short, with 14 bases between. CDR3 size: 13 residues. Study outcomes and limitations: Using the GMM-specific repertoire gave around 90% accuracy versus around 74% with motifs. Smaller alpha distances in active tuberculosis partly reflected shorter CDR3-alpha lengths.

The chain carries TRBV6-5 and TRBJ1-2; D possibly corresponds to TRBD1 (6 bases). The receptor's source is an adult with tuberculosis. Specimen: PBMCs, collected at tuberculosis diagnosis. The CDR3: CASRRGGAYGYTF. CDR3 nucleotide sequence: TGTGCCAGCCGTAGGGGGGGGGCCTATGGCTACACCTTC.